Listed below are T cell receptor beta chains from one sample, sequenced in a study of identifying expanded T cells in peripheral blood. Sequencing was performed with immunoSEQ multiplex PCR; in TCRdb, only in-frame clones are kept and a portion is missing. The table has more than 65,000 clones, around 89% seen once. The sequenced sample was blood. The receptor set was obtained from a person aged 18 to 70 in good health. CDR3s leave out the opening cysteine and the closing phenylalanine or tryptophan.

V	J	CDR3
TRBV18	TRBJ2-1	ASSPLADFAV
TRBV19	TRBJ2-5	ASSGTGGSGTQY
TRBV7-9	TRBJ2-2	ASSNSHGNTGELF
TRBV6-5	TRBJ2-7	ASSYSYRYEQY
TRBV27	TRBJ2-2	ASSLTLRQGAGGELF
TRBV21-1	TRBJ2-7	ASRNGTGFGEQY
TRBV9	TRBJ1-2	ASSPRLGGSRGYT
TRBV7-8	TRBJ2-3	ASSAKRLAGGVDTQY
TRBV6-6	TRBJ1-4	ASRTKQGINEKLF
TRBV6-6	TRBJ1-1	ATSAPGLRNTEAF
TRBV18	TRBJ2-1	ASSPQAGGWNEQF